This T cell receptor beta chain appears in the sequencing data of a study of blood T cell repertoires in COVID-19. Across the whole study: Researchers got acute and convalescent COVID-19 samples from the United States, Italy and Spain. PBMCs, B-cell-depleted T cells, or T cells provided the cDNA or gDNA that made up the material.

Trimming at V came to 5 bases and at J to 3 bases, leaving 12 bases not matched to a gene. CDR1 is MNHEY, CDR2 SMNVEV, per germline (reference sequence). CDR3 length: 16 amino acids. In the source study's methods: Nucleated cell counts were estimated from reference gene primer amplification. Libraries were prepared by immunoSEQ multiplex PCR; TCRdb keeps only in-frame clonotypes and omits some of them. The V and J calls and clone size are taken from that table; D and trimming were inferred from the DNA. The sample yields 250,000 to 350,000 clones, around 89% seen once. The V gene is TRBV27, the J gene TRBJ2-7; 8 nucleotides match TRBD1. This sequence was found in a man aged 25-45 years with acute or convalescent COVID-19. The sequenced sample consisted of peripheral blood. CDR3 protein: CASSRRPGQVFYEQYF. The DNA for the CDR3 is TGTGCCAGCAGTCGTAGGCCGGGACAGGTTTTCTACGAGCAGTACTTC.